By share, the clone carrying this TCR beta chain counts as large. The sample is drawn from a study of TIL therapy for anti-PD-1-resistant metastatic lung cancer. Germline lookup yields CDR1 MDHEN and CDR2 SYDVKM. The CDR3 consists of 15 residues. Losses at the gene ends were 5 bases for V and 2 bases for J; bases not matched to a gene: 6. The immunoSEQ assay was v3. Survey-level samples got 2 million or so read pairs; deep-level samples got 5-6 million. Sequenced by immunoSEQ multiplex PCR; TCRdb stores in-frame clones only, minus some. Here the sample spans roughly 8,000 clones, less than 85% being singletons. Noted time point: pre-treatment sample, taken before nivolumab and TIL therapy. The tumor samples were excised metastases, mostly pleural nodules or supraclavicular lymph nodes.

The input for sequencing was tumor tissue, taken at baseline. The chain uses TRBV28 and TRBJ1-2; 9 nucleotides match TRBD1. This clonotype was sampled from a person between 25 and 80 years old with non-small cell lung cancer. CDR3 amino acids: CASSPSGQGNYGYTF. The DNA of the CDR3 is TGTGCCAGCAGTCCTTCCGGACAGGGGAACTATGGCTACACCTTC.